This entry lists 9 T cell receptor beta chains sequenced from one sample in a study of cytomegalovirus exposure and HLA in healthy donors. The primer mix had 60 Vbeta and 13 Jbeta primers. Here immunoSEQ multiplex PCR was the method, and the copy in TCRdb shows in-frame clones only, minus some. The specimen's table records 130,000 or so clones. The specimen sequenced was PBMCs. These receptors originate from a woman aged 40 to 55 in good health and CMV-seronegative.

The genes are TRBV7-2 and TRBJ2-2; no clear D gene. The V gene lost 8 bases and the J gene lost 5 bases, with 21 bases spanning the gap. Germline CDR1 reads SGHTA; CDR2 reads FQGNSA. The CDR3 spans 16 residues. CDR3 in DNA: TGTGCCAGCGGGTACTTACCGACGAAGAGGACCGGGGAGCTGTTTTTT. It encodes CASGYLPTKRTGELFF.

With regard to this clone: A junction boundary mismatches the germline segment, possibly from a read error. The chain has TRBV27 and TRBJ1-1; D gene unclear. Per germline, CDR1 MNHEY and CDR2 SMNVEV (reference sequence). CDR3 length equals 16 residues. The CDR3 DNA sequence: TGTGCCAGCAGTTTCCGCACGGGGTCTTTGAACGCTGAAGCTTTCTTT. Its protein is CASSFRTGSLNAEAFF.

The chain carries TRBV6-5 and TRBJ1-2; possibly TRBD1 for D (5 bases). The V gene lost 4 bases and the J gene lost 6 bases, with 12 bases spanning the gap. The CDR3 has 13 residues. The germline CDR1 and CDR2 sequences are MNHEY and SVGAGI. CDR3 region: CASSFGAGDGYTF. The CDR3 DNA follows: TGTGCCAGCAGTTTCGGGGCGGGGGATGGCTACACCTTC.

This chain links TRBV11-3 with TRBJ2-5; D is undetermined. The ends were cut back, 4 bases at V and 1 base at J, with 7 bases in the middle. In germline, CDR1 is SGHNT, CDR2 YENEEA. The CDR3 is 13 amino acids. As DNA, the CDR3 is TGTGCCAGCAGCTCGCTAGTCCAAGAGACCCAGTACTTC. Its translation: CASSSLVQETQYF.

This chain uses TRBV29-1 with TRBJ2-4, with TRBD2 identical over 7 bases. Trimming took 4 bases from V and 9 from J; bases not matched to a gene: 15. The germline CDR1 and CDR2 sequences are SQVTM and ANQGSEA. The CDR3 extends over 15 amino acids. CDR3 amino acids: CSVVGRAGVGPIQYF. In DNA form, the CDR3 reads TGCAGCGTTGTAGGTCGGGCGGGGGTAGGGCCCATTCAGTACTTC.

Here the CDR3 DNA reads TGTGCCAGCTCCCAGGACAGGGGAACTGGGGCCAACGTCCTGACTTTC. This encodes CASSQDRGTGANVLTF. The chain links TRBV18 to TRBJ2-6, with 9 bases that match TRBD1. CDR1 is KGHSH and CDR2 is LQKENI in the germline V gene. V shed 6 bases and J 2 bases; nucleotides not matched to a gene: 5. The CDR3 runs 16 residues. The whole variable domain, filled in from reference TRBV18 and TRBJ2-6, reads NAGVMQNPRHLVRRRGQEARLRCSPMKGHSHVYWYRQLPEEGLKFMVYLQKENIIDESGMPKERFSAEFPKEGPSILRIQQVVRGDSAAYFCASSQDRGTGANVLTFGAGSRLTVL.

The gene calls are TRBV6-1 and TRBJ1-3; 7 nucleotides align to TRBD1. The CDR3 has 15 residues. Germline V lookup: CDR1 MNHNS, CDR2 SASEGT. V shed 3 bases, J shed 4 bases, and the junction held 6 bases outside the gene matches. The CDR3 nucleotides are TGTGCCAGCAGTGAGCAGGGGGGAGTAGGAAACACCATATATTTT. This translates into CASSEQGGVGNTIYF.

The rearrangement links TRBV5-6 to TRBJ1-1, with D hard to call. Germline V gives CDR1 SGHDT, CDR2 YYEEEE. The CDR3 sequence is 13 residues long. V was clipped by 4 bases and J by 5 bases, with 12 bases between them. The CDR3 loop reads CASSRPERTEAFF. CDR3 nucleotides: TGTGCCAGCAGCCGCCCGGAGAGAACTGAAGCTTTCTTT.

This chain links TRBV5-1 with TRBJ2-1; 11 nucleotides agree with TRBD2. J gave up 10 bases and V 4 bases, and 16 bases lay outside the gene matches. This CDR3 has 17 amino acids. CDR1 is SGHRS, CDR2 YFSETQ, per germline. Here the CDR3 DNA reads TGCGCCAGCAGCCCACCGGTGGATAGCGGGGGGGGGTCAGAGCAGTTCTTC. As protein: CASSPPVDSGGGSEQFF. Complete variable domain (other parts from reference TRBV5-1 and TRBJ2-1): KAGVTQTPRYLIKTRGQQVTLSCSPISGHRSVSWYQQTPGQGLQFLFEYFSETQRNKGNFPGRFSGRQFSNSRSEMNVSTLELGDSALYLCASSPPVDSGGGSEQFFGPGTRLTVL.